Described below is a single T cell receptor (beta chain) sequence and its context. The clone's antigen remains unknown. The record has no base qualities; no much larger clone is one base away. The cohort comprised 670 or so healthy bone marrow donors. At the time of sampling, all cohort members were nominally healthy, though unrecorded immune exposures were likely present. The donor tested CMV seronegative and was one of the 352 seronegative cohort members. A peripheral blood sample was collected from each donor, and TCR beta sequencing was performed on peripheral blood mononuclear cells. The Qiagen DNeasy Blood Extraction Kit was used to extract genomic DNA from the blood cell samples. These data are taken from a study of cytomegalovirus exposure and HLA in healthy donors (dated by TCRdb to 2016 to 2017). Study-level background: An earlier analysis of some 600 of the donors reported around 280 Gb of sequence data and approximately 120 million unique TCR beta sequences obtained from 180 million or so T cells. In a later genetic analysis, genome-wide SNP genotypes for about 65% of the roughly 670 donors were used, and that subset was treated as a discovery cohort. Several DR-DQ haplotypes were treated as single units for association and clustering because of strong linkage in the cohort. Of the roughly 410 genotyped donors, 65% to 90% were placed in the genetic ancestry cluster associated with self-reported Caucasian donors. On average, around 240,000 unique TCR beta nucleotide sequences were sequenced per donor among 398 genotyped donors of the cohort, with 15% to 20% of those sequences being non-productive. To decide whether each TCR beta V gene segment behaved as functional or pseudogenic, an earlier analysis of approximately 590 of the donors relied on high-throughput TCR beta sequencing. To predict cytomegalovirus infection status, the study brought together high-throughput TCR immunosequencing, statistical association of individual TCRs with disease status, and machine learning. Both class I and class II loci were covered by HLA typing, at four-digit resolution. To study patterns of TCR occurrence, a later analysis re-analyzed previously published TCR beta repertoires from just over 650 donors and added high-resolution HLA genotyping. The aim of the study was to test whether cataloging public T cell receptors could identify signatures of past pathogen exposure. Donor age, sex, ethnicity and CMV serostatus were compiled together with the repertoire data. Typing coverage varied by locus: roughly 629-630 donors for A, B, C, DRB1 and DQB1; approximately 500 for DQA1; about 590 for DPA1; 400 to 480 for DPB1. Every discovery cohort repertoire had been produced on one sequencing platform. Along with the roughly 700-subject first cohort, a separate validation cohort of over a hundred different subjects was used. Using immunosequencing, the study profiled T cell repertoires from roughly 650 subjects and related those repertoires to cytomegalovirus serostatus. The later analysis used no new phenotypic data to find candidate immune exposures, relying instead on TCR beta sequences and their occurrence across donors. Approximately 300 gigabases of sequencing data and around 85 million unique TCR sequences made up an early release that covered 500 to 650 HLA-typed donors. General study outcomes and caveats: According to the authors, the approach could potentially be generalized to other disease states and immunological phenotypes. Only TCR beta chains were sequenced in this cohort, and the absence of alpha or paired-chain data limited detectable features. The classifier was reported to diagnose cytomegalovirus status with high specificity and sensitivity in both the original cohort and the validation cohort. A later genetic analysis associated a missense DCLRE1C variant with V-gene and J-gene trimming of TCR beta chains, and an independent cohort replicated the association. The study listed 164 TCR beta chains as associated with cytomegalovirus. Across donors, most TCR sequences were observed very rarely, whereas some public TCRs were present in many individuals. Correlated functional status among segregating V segments might be attributable to linkage disequilibrium, but an unknown experimental factor could not be ruled out. In vitro tests confirmed that three of the cytomegalovirus-associated TCR beta chains recognize cytomegalovirus antigens. Compared with equally common non-associated chains, HLA-associated TCR beta chains in a later analysis were more clonally expanded and had lower generation probabilities. When HLA alleles, especially DR and DQ, strongly co-occurred, TCR associations were difficult to assign to individual alleles. A later genetic analysis reported fewer N-insertions in productive TCRs among donors in an Asian-associated ancestry cluster than the roughly 700-donor mean. In an earlier analysis of some 550 of the donors, most TCR beta V segments were observed in productive rearrangements about 90% or about 30% of the time, broadly matching IMGT annotations. The presence/absence analyses assumed that sequencing depth was roughly uniform across donors, and that assumption may not be true. A cluster of highly shared sequence variants was judged likely to be a technical artifact of the sequencing pipeline. Because the 87-base-pair reads could not distinguish some IMGT-functional V segments, including TRBV6-2 and TRBV6-3, those segments were excluded. Because some donors lacked HLA typing at each locus, the association tests relied only on the typed subset. The earlier analysis of approximately 590 of the donors excluded over 15 rarely observed V segments, including chromosome 9 orphons, because counts were too low. In a later analysis, TCR association rates were found to vary across HLA loci, with the most associated TCRs seen for DRB1 alleles and the fewest for HLA-C alleles. CMV serostatus was the only immune exposure information available for the cohort. In a later analysis, around 17,000 TCR beta sequences were associated with specific HLA alleles at a false discovery rate of 0.05. Several of the top co-occurrence clusters appeared to be linked to parvovirus B19, influenza, CMV and Epstein-Barr virus, according to a later analysis. In a later analysis, most CMV-associated TCR beta chains were found to appear HLA-restricted, with HLA associations seemingly driven largely by CMV exposure. A further reported finding was that TCR beta sequences accurately predicted the HLA-A and HLA-B alleles for most subjects in the first cohort.

Taken from cysteine to phenylalanine, the CDR3 has 15 residues. The kept DNA is CDR3 alone, 45 bases in frame from the first base. The trim is 0 bases for V and 3 bases for J, with a gap of 12 bases between the germline ends. Via the germline V gene, CDR1 is MNHNS and CDR2 SASEGT. Library generation was performed with the immunoSEQ multiplex PCR assay. For the multiplex PCR, a mixture combining 60 forward primers for TCR Vbeta segments and 13 reverse primers for TCR Jbeta segments was used. A multiplex PCR assay on genomic DNA amplified the CDR3 region of rearranged TCR beta genes. The Illumina HiSeq System was used to sequence the amplified TCR beta libraries as 87-base-pair reads. As for the authors' bioinformatics: In a later analysis, tens of millions of unique TCR beta chains were counted across the roughly 700 repertoires, and roughly 11 million of these chains were shared by at least two donors. Raw reads were error-corrected and collapsed into unique sequences by a nearest-neighbor algorithm in which closely related sequences were merged to remove PCR and sequencing errors. Alignment of CDR3 sequences to IMGT reference sequences was used to assign V, D and J gene segments. Each retained sequence needed at least a six-nucleotide match to both a V gene segment and a J gene segment. Rearrangements were called productive when the CDR3 lacked stop codons and stayed in frame with V and J; all others were non-productive. Following IMGT convention, CDR3 was defined as the stretch from the second conserved V-encoded cysteine to the conserved J-encoded phenylalanine. Sequences without an unambiguous match to a single V gene segment were excluded from the earlier analysis of several hundred of the donors. In an earlier analysis of almost 600 of the donors, a V segment was called functional when productive rearrangements were above 56.7%, and segregating when the standard deviation between donors exceeded 5%. A statistical classification framework was built to diagnose cytomegalovirus status from the catalog of TCR beta chain sequences. In a later analysis, TCR nucleotide sequences were compared against IMGT/GENE-DB human TR gene sequences so that V and J genes could be assigned. Using the TCRdist pipeline, a later analysis assigned CDR3 sequences along with most-parsimonious VDJ recombination scenarios. A later analysis defined each TCR beta chain by its CDR3 amino acid sequence plus V-gene family, and excluded reads lacking a unique V-gene family. As a way to deal with suspected cross-contamination and a sequencing artifact, a later analysis dropped over 550 nucleotide sequences that were highly shared and had low generation probability. For each public chain, a later analysis derived a clonal expansion index from normalized ranks of inferred template counts within each repertoire. In a later analysis, generation probabilities were computed with a VDJ recombination model fitted to out-of-frame rearrangements, and the resulting probabilities were checked against IGoR. Hypergeometric tests were used in a later analysis to score TCR-TCR, TCR-HLA and TCR-CMV co-occurrence, with a repertoire-size bias correction applied to the TCR pairs. False discovery rates were estimated in a later analysis by permuting HLA or CMV assignments 20 times. In a later analysis, co-occurring TCRs were grouped using DBSCAN, and TCRdist sequence similarity was added for clustering within HLA-allele-positive subsets. Co-occurrence clustering excluded repertoires with fewer than 30,000 or more than 120,000 public chains, plus five with anomalous nucleotide sharing. TCRdb's version of the immuneACCESS table is confined to in-frame rearrangements and falls short of the full clone set. An unresolved V gene accounts for under half of the shortfall where checked; the remainder is of unknown origin. Clone size and V and J calls were adopted from that table, with D and trimming inferred from the DNA. For this sample the table gives 150,000 to 200,000 clones, of which approximately 80% were detected only once. The ten largest clonotypes hold approximately 14% of the sample.

Rearrangement joined TRBV6-1 to TRBJ2-7; perhaps TRBD1 is the D gene, with 6 bases matching. This clonotype was sampled from a woman aged 40 to 49 in good health and CMV-seronegative. The sequenced sample consisted of PBMCs. Here is the DNA: TGTGCCAGCAGTGAAGCGGCAGGGGTCATCTACGAGCAGTACTTC. It translates to CASSEAAGVIYEQYF.